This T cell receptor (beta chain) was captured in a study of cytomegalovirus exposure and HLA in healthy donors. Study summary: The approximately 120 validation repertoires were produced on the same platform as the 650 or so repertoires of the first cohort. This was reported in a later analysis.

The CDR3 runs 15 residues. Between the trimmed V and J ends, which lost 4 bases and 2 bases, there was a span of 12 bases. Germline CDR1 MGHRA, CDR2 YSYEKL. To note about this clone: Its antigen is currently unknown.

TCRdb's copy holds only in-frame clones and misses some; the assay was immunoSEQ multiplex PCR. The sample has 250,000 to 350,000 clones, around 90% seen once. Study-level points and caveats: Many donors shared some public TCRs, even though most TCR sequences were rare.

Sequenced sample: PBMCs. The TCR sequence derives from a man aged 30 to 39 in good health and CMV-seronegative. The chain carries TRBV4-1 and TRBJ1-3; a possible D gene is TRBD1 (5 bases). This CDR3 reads CASSPRAGAGNTIYF. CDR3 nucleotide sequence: TGCGCCAGCAGCCCTCGGGCGGGGGCTGGAAACACCATATATTTT.